Following are 11 T cell receptor beta chains from one sample sequenced in a study of T-cell memory formation after mild COVID-19. TCRdb re-analysed the 5' RACE reads in MiXCR, keeping a single row per CDR3 protein. The data contain roughly 250,000 distinct CDR3 sequences, 16% of them seen just once; the ten biggest clones take up approximately 3.5%. The specimen was PBMCs or a T cell subset sorted from them (not recorded which). These receptors were collected from a man younger than 35 who had mild COVID-19 (a few samples of this study predate the infection). Cell type and time point are not known.

V gene TRBV2 combines with J gene TRBJ2-3, with D hard to call. V was cut by 5 bases and J by 2 bases, with 17 bases left in between. CDR1 and CDR2 (germline): SNHLY, FYNNEI. The CDR3 contains 16 residues. The CDR3 sequence is CASSPRRLSPTDTQYF. CDR3 DNA sequence: TGTGCCAGCAGTCCCCGGCGACTCTCACCCACAGATACGCAGTATTTT.

This rearrangement joins TRBV28 to TRBJ2-7; maybe TRBD1 (6 bases). The CDR3 has 12 residues. V lost 6 bases, J lost 7 bases, and 13 bases lay in between. CDR1 and CDR2 (germline): MDHEN, SYDVKM. Here the CDR3 reads CASSRSQGEQYV. CDR3 nucleotides: TGTGCCAGCAGCCGATCCCAGGGGGAGCAGTACGTC.

The rearrangement links TRBV3-1 to TRBJ1-4; possibly TRBD1 for D (5 bases). The CDR3 covers 14 residues. V dropped 3 bases and J dropped 9 bases, with 14 bases sitting between them. Germline V gene sequence: CDR1 LGHDT, CDR2 YNNKEL (reference sequence). CDR3: CASSQGGFRKKLFF. DNA of the CDR3: TGTGCCAGCAGCCAGGGGGGATTTCGGAAAAAACTGTTTTTT.

V and J are TRBV7-3 and TRBJ2-2; 8 nucleotides match TRBD1. CDR3 size: 15 residues. The ends lost 3 bases at V and 4 bases at J; junction bases unmatched: 4. The germline V gene has CDR1 SGHTA and CDR2 FQGTGA. The CDR3 region is CASSFGQGPTGELFF. The CDR3 DNA is TGTGCCAGCAGCTTCGGACAGGGTCCCACCGGGGAGCTGTTTTTT.

V is TRBV4-1 and J is TRBJ1-4; maybe TRBD1 (5 bases). V lost 5 bases, J lost 6 bases, and 16 bases lay in between. CDR3 length equals 15 residues. CDR1 is MGHRA and CDR2 is YSYEKL in the germline V gene. CDR3 protein: CASSATDGGYEKLFF. The CDR3 DNA reads TGCGCCAGCAGCGCTACTGATGGGGGGTATGAAAAACTGTTTTTT.

The chain uses TRBV18 and TRBJ1-4; D gene unclear. In germline, CDR1 is KGHSH, CDR2 LQKENI. The CDR3 length is 14 residues. V was shortened by 5 bases and J by 4 bases, with 11 bases between the two germline ends. CDR3 bases: TGTGCCAGCTCAAGAAACAGTTATAATGAAAAACTGTTTTTT. Residues: CASSRNSYNEKLFF.

J is TRBJ2-1 and V is TRBV19, with D maybe TRBD1 (6 bases). The CDR3 consists of 14 residues. V gave up 4 bases and J gave up 3 bases, with 10 bases separating them. Germline V gene lookup returns CDR1 LNHDA and CDR2 SQIVND (reference sequence). For the CDR3, the DNA is TGTGCCAGTAGTAAAGGGGGTGACTACAATGAGCAGTTCTTC. Translation gives CASSKGGDYNEQFF.

This clonotype came up many times. The chain employs TRBV27 and TRBJ1-6; D gene unclear. V lost 7 bases, J lost 8 bases, and 3 bases lay in between. The germline V gene encodes CDR1 MNHEY and CDR2 SMNVEV (reference sequence). The CDR3 sequence is 10 residues long. The DNA for the CDR3 is TGTGCCAGCACGGATTCACCCCTCCACTTT. Protein sequence: CASTDSPLHF.

This clonotype occurred a few times. This chain connects TRBV27 to TRBJ2-5, with 8 bases fitting TRBD2. Germline V CDR1 and CDR2: MNHEY, SMNVEV (reference sequence). V shed 1 base, J shed 4 bases, and the junction held 8 bases outside the gene matches. The CDR3 has 16 residues. The CDR3 coding sequence is TGTGCCAGCAGTTTATGGCCCGGGGGGGCCCTAGAGACCCAGTACTTC. Protein sequence: CASSLWPGGALETQYF.

This clonotype appeared a single time. The chain employs TRBV7-2 and TRBJ1-1, with 7 bases that match TRBD1. The CDR3 sequence is 13 residues long. The germline CDR1 and CDR2 sequences are SGHTA and FQGNSA. V lost 5 bases to trimming and J lost 4 bases; unmatched junction nucleotides: 4. The chain's CDR3 is CASSRRGTTEAFF. The DNA of the CDR3 is TGTGCCAGCAGCCGCAGGGGGACCACTGAAGCTTTCTTT.

This clonotype was seen a few times. V and J are TRBV27 and TRBJ2-1, with D hard to call. Germline V gene data show CDR1 as MNHEY and CDR2 as SMNVEV (reference sequence). Trimming removed 1 base at V and 0 bases at J, with 7 bases between. The CDR3 extends over 15 amino acids. CDR3 sequence (DNA): TGTGCCAGCAGTTTATGGGGTTCCTCCTACAATGAGCAGTTCTTC. Translated: CASSLWGSSYNEQFF.